This T cell receptor beta chain was captured in a study of T cells in Graves' hyperthyroidism and ophthalmopathy. Amplified TCR beta CDR3 regions came from RNA transcripts. Researchers ran a first-round RT-PCR on the TCR CDR3 using the HTBI primer set. TCRdb re-analysed the multiplex PCR reads in MiXCR, keeping a single row per CDR3 protein. The top ten hold over 45% of the sample, which has 310,000 or so distinct CDR3 sequences, 17% seen once. Sample: blood. The sequence was obtained from a woman aged 55-70 years with Graves' ophthalmopathy.

CDR3 sequence: CAISATENYGYTF. In nucleotides, the CDR3 is TGTGCCATCAGTGCTACAGAGAACTATGGCTACACCTTC. The chain is built from TRBV10-3 and TRBJ1-2; no clear D gene. V was trimmed by 4 bases and J by 2 bases, leaving 8 bases between them. CDR3 length: 13 amino acids. Germline V CDR1 and CDR2: ENHRY, SYGVKD.